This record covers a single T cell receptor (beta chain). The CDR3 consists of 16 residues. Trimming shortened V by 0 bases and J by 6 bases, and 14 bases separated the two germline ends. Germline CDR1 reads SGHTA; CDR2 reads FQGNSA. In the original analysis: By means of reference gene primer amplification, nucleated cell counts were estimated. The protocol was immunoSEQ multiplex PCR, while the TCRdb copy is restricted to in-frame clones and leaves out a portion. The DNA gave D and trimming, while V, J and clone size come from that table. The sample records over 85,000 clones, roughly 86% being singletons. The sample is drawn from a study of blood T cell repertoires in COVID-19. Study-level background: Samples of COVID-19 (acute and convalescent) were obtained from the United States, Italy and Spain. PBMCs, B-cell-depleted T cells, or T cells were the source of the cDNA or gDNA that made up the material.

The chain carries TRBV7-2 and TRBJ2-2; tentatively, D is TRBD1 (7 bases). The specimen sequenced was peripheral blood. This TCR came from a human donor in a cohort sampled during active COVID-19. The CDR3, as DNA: TGTGCCAGCAGCTTAGCCGTCAGGGGGGATCCCGGGGAGCTGTTTTTT. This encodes CASSLAVRGDPGELFF. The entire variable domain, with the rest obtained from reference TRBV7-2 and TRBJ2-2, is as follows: GAGVSQSPSNKVTEKGKDVELRCDPISGHTALYWYRQSLGQGLEFLIYFQGNSAPDKSGLPSDRFSAERTGGSVSTLTIQRTQQEDSAVYLCASSLAVRGDPGELFFGEGSRLTVL.